Given below is one T cell receptor beta chain in context. What this receptor recognizes is not known. No much larger clone exists at a distance of one base, and base qualities are not known. The sample is drawn from a study of blood T cell repertoires in COVID-19 (dated by TCRdb to the early 2020s). As for the study more broadly: Samples from collaborators originated in the United States, Italy and Spain and spanned both the acute and convalescent phases of COVID-19. The sample metadata nearly always contained a de-identified subject ID, COVID-19 status, age in years and sex. Where available, HLA class I and class II types were obtained from metadata supplied by the sample provider rather than from assay-based typing. The dataset comprised deeply sampled blood TCRbeta repertoires from subjects exposed to, actively infected with, or recovered from COVID-19. The repertoires were made available in a free public database intended to serve as a resource for research on the immune response to SARS-CoV-2. The samples were drawn from two sources: the first 160 participants of the ongoing ImmuneRACE study, and 1,000 to 1,500 subjects contributed by 6 global collaborators. The prospective study material was composed of cDNA or gDNA derived from T cells, B-cell-depleted T cells, or PBMCs.

Overall study results and their limits: Clinical and demographic metadata were provided uncurated, with the amount varying by source and participant.

Collaborating institutions collected whole blood in K2EDTA tubes following their own protocols. Collaborator samples were shipped for TCRbeta analysis as frozen whole blood, isolated PBMCs, or DNA extracted from either sample type. TCRbeta CDR3 regions were amplified from genomic DNA by means of the immunoSEQ Assay, a bias-controlled multiplex PCR. As for the original processing: Within the assay, amplification of reference gene primers was used to estimate how many nucleated cells each sample contained. To quantify the absolute abundance of each unique TCRbeta CDR3 rearrangement, sequence reads were collapsed and filtered. For each sample, productive Simpson clonality was calculated by taking the square root of Simpson's diversity index across productive rearrangements. Here the immuneACCESS table is served through TCRdb, limited to in-frame sequences with V and J called. Missing clones are a known gap in these copies; in checked studies unresolved V genes cover under half, and the rest lacks a known reason. D and trimming come from the DNA, and the V and J calls and clone size come from that table. This sample gives approximately 97,000 clones in total; roughly 87% of them show up just once. Approximately 2% of the sample is in the top ten clones.

From the germline V gene (reference sequence), CDR1 is PRHDT and CDR2 is FYEKMQ. The CDR3, cysteine through phenylalanine, is 15 amino acids long. The DNA shown is the 45-base CDR3, in frame from base 1. V is pared back by 5 bases and J by 6 bases, with 16 bases lying between the germline termini. Sequences were obtained from peripheral blood. The chain is encoded by TRBV13 joined to TRBJ1-4; the D region possibly corresponds to TRBD1 (5 bases align). The TCR comes from a middle-aged man with active COVID-19. The nucleotide sequence is given as TGTGCCAGCAGCAGAAAGGGGCGACCCCATGAAAAACTGTTTTTT. Its amino acids are CASSRKGRPHEKLFF.